Sequencing of this T cell receptor beta chain was carried out in a study of T cell changes during pregnancy in multiple sclerosis. A single count supports this clone. Here immunoSEQ multiplex PCR was the method, and the copy in TCRdb shows in-frame clones only, minus some. The repertoire holds over 65,000 clones, with approximately 90% as singletons. This CDR3 has 14 amino acids. Germline V gene sequence: CDR1 SGHVS, CDR2 FQNEAQ. The ends lost 5 bases at V and 4 bases at J; junction bases unmatched: 3. The V and J genes are TRBV7-8 and TRBJ1-1, with 11 bases matching TRBD1. The sample here was peripheral blood, taken in the first trimester of pregnancy. This clonotype originated in a female donor with multiple sclerosis, enrolled in a pregnancy study. Written as DNA, the CDR3 is TGTGCCAGCAGCGACGGACAGGGGGCCACTGAAGCTTTCTTT. As protein: CASSDGQGATEAFF.